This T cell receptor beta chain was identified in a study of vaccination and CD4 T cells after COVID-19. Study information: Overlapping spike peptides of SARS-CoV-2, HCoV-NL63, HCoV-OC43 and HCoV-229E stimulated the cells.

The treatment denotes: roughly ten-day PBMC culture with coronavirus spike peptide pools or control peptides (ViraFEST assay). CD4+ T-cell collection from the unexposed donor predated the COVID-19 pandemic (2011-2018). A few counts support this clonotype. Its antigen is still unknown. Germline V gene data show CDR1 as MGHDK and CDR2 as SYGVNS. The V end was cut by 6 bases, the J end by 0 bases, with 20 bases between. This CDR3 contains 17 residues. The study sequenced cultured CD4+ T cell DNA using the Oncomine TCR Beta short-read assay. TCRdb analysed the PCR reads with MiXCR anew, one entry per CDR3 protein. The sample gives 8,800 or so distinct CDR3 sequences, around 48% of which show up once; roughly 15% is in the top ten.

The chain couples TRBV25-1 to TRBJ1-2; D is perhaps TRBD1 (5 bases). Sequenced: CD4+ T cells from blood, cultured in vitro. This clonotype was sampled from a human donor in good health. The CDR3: CASSARRGRNTNYGYTF. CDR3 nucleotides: TGTGCCAGCAGCGCCCGACGGGGCCGGAACACTAACTATGGCTACACCTTC.